This is a list of T cell receptor beta chains from one sample in a study of blood T cell repertoires in COVID-19. Only in-frame clones appear in the TCRdb table, and some are missing; sequencing was by immunoSEQ multiplex PCR. The sample lists 40,000 to 50,000 clones; more than 75% were seen once. Source material: peripheral blood. Receptors were obtained from a human donor in a cohort sampled during active COVID-19. CDR3s leave out the opening cysteine and the closing phenylalanine or tryptophan.

v_gene: TRBV9; j_gene: TRBJ2-5; CDR3aa: ASSVGLAGEGRSQY
v_gene: TRBV19; j_gene: TRBJ2-1; CDR3aa: ASSIEVTGTYNEQF
v_gene: TRBV13; j_gene: TRBJ2-2; CDR3aa: ASSSDRENTGELF
v_gene: TRBV29-1; j_gene: TRBJ1-5; CDR3aa: SVGQGGSQPQH
v_gene: TRBV5-1; j_gene: TRBJ2-5; CDR3aa: ASSLVSLEEETQY
v_gene: TRBV5-1; j_gene: TRBJ2-1; CDR3aa: ASQETSGSNEQF
v_gene: TRBV24-1; j_gene: TRBJ2-1; CDR3aa: ATSDWGLAGSNEQF
v_gene: TRBV27; j_gene: TRBJ2-1; CDR3aa: ASSLGLYNEQF
v_gene: TRBV30; j_gene: TRBJ2-7; CDR3aa: AWSPTFGAEQY
v_gene: TRBV27; j_gene: TRBJ2-2; CDR3aa: ASSFELSNTGELF
v_gene: TRBV18; j_gene: TRBJ2-3; CDR3aa: ASSPQLLVGTDTQY
v_gene: TRBV15; j_gene: TRBJ1-2; CDR3aa: ATSRGFIGQNNDYT
v_gene: TRBV11-2; j_gene: TRBJ1-2; CDR3aa: ASSSLVGRGRGYT
v_gene: TRBV3-1/TRBV3-2; j_gene: TRBJ2-5; CDR3aa: ASSQGLAGTGTQY
v_gene: TRBV7-9; j_gene: TRBJ2-1; CDR3aa: ASSSYSSSYNEQF
v_gene: TRBV18; j_gene: TRBJ2-2; CDR3aa: ASSRDTLTGELF
v_gene: TRBV9; j_gene: TRBJ1-1; CDR3aa: ASSVDHRNTEAF
v_gene: TRBV5-1; j_gene: TRBJ2-7; CDR3aa: ASGLRTGSSYEQY
v_gene: TRBV7-2; j_gene: TRBJ2-7; CDR3aa: ASSSLRLVVGRFDEQY
v_gene: TRBV5-1; j_gene: TRBJ2-1; CDR3aa: ASSPNGFNEQF
v_gene: TRBV29-1; j_gene: TRBJ1-1; CDR3aa: SVSLLNREEAF
v_gene: TRBV18; j_gene: TRBJ1-3; CDR3aa: ASSPTADSGNTIY
v_gene: TRBV12-3/TRBV12-4; j_gene: TRBJ2-5; CDR3aa: ASSNTGLGTQY
v_gene: TRBV7-8; j_gene: TRBJ1-2; CDR3aa: ASSLEQGGVGYT
v_gene: TRBV12-3/TRBV12-4; j_gene: TRBJ1-1; CDR3aa: ASSLTGTPEAF
v_gene: TRBV4-1; j_gene: TRBJ2-3; CDR3aa: ASSQRTSGRGVNTQY
v_gene: TRBV3-1/TRBV3-2; j_gene: TRBJ2-5; CDR3aa: ASSQDPAGGPSKTQY
v_gene: TRBV25-1; j_gene: TRBJ1-5; CDR3aa: ASSERDRSPQH
v_gene: TRBV15; j_gene: TRBJ2-7; CDR3aa: ATSSPVSYEQY
v_gene: TRBV3-1/TRBV3-2; j_gene: TRBJ2-1; CDR3aa: ASSPSGKGTYNEQF
v_gene: TRBV25-1; j_gene: TRBJ2-5; CDR3aa: ASSESPLKETQY
v_gene: TRBV24-1; j_gene: TRBJ1-1; CDR3aa: ATSRTGPNTEAF
v_gene: TRBV5-1; j_gene: TRBJ2-1; CDR3aa: ASQRSLAANEQF